The rows below give T cell receptor beta chains drawn from one sample of a study of T-cell reconstitution after alpha-beta-depleted transplantation in children. One entry per CDR3 protein, called by TCRdb with MiXCR from the PCR reads. Of tens of thousands of distinct CDR3 sequences in the sample, 6% to 8.5% are singletons; the top ten hold about 2.3%. Sample: PBMCs from the stem cell graft donor, taken from the stem cell graft. The receptors here all came from a human donor who donated a stem cell graft to a child with acute lymphoblastic leukemia. CDR3s include the opening cysteine and the closing phenylalanine or tryptophan. The order of the fields is V gene, clone size, D gene, J gene, CDR3 protein, CDR3 DNA. A D gene is named only where the DNA matches it firmly. A clone size is listed for some rows: how often the clone was seen (once, few, many), or a class if it is expanded.

>TRBV5-1|many|.|TRBJ2-1
CASSLVPGPNAKALKNEQFF
TGCGCCAGCAGCTTAGTCCCGGGACCCAACGCCAAAGCCCTTAAAAATGAGCAGTTCTTC
>TRBV2|many|TRBD1|TRBJ2-2
CASSGGTGVVGELFF
TGTGCCAGCAGTGGAGGGACAGGGGTCGTGGGGGAGCTGTTTTTT
>TRBV5-5|.|TRBD1|TRBJ2-2
CASSPSRQGAGTGELFF
TGTGCCAGCAGCCCCTCTCGGCAGGGGGCAGGCACCGGGGAGCTGTTTTTT
>TRBV11-1|few|.|TRBJ2-5
CASSPSGSAQYF
TGTGCCAGCAGCCCGAGTGGATCGGCCCAGTACTTC
>TRBV28|many|TRBD2|TRBJ2-3
CASRAREGNTDTQYF
TGTGCCAGCAGGGCGAGGGAGGGTAACACAGATACGCAGTATTTT
>TRBV7-2|few|TRBD1|TRBJ1-2
CASSLPGQGARGYTF
TGTGCCAGCAGCTTACCGGGACAGGGGGCGCGTGGCTACACCTTC
>TRBV10-3|many|.|TRBJ2-1
CAISESEVRNEQFF
TGTGCCATCAGTGAGTCGGAGGTTAGGAATGAGCAGTTCTTC
>TRBV5-6|many|TRBD2|TRBJ2-3
CASSLVTSDTDTQYF
TGTGCCAGCAGCTTGGTAACTAGCGACACAGATACGCAGTATTTT
>TRBV14|.|.|TRBJ2-7
CASSPKPTGAHYEQYF
TGTGCCAGCAGCCCAAAACCCACGGGAGCCCACTACGAGCAGTACTTC
>TRBV18|.|TRBD1|TRBJ2-7
CASSYPGQPYEQYF
TGTGCCAGCTCCTACCCGGGACAGCCCTACGAGCAGTACTTC
>TRBV20-1|many|.|TRBJ1-4
CSARDSGQIFATNEKLFF
TGCAGTGCTAGAGATAGCGGGCAGATATTCGCAACTAATGAAAAACTGTTTTTT
>TRBV28|many|.|TRBJ2-7
CASTHLTPAYEQYF
TGTGCCAGCACTCACCTGACGCCTGCCTACGAGCAGTACTTC
>TRBV6-5|many|.|TRBJ2-2
CASRRGDRRRTGELFF
TGTGCCAGCAGACGTGGGGACCGCCGGCGAACCGGGGAGCTGTTTTTT
>TRBV6-5|many|TRBD2|TRBJ2-3
CASSYSRTSGTDTQYF
TGTGCCAGCAGTTACTCGCGGACTAGCGGCACAGATACGCAGTATTTT
>TRBV23-1|.|TRBD1|TRBJ2-4
CASSQSGDRGPAFGKNIQYF
TGCGCCAGCAGTCAATCGGGGGACAGGGGGCCCGCCTTCGGCAAAAACATTCAGTACTTC
>TRBV7-6|few|.|TRBJ2-2
CASSLEENTGELFF
TGTGCCAGCAGCTTAGAAGAAAACACCGGGGAGCTGTTTTTT
>TRBV19|many|.|TRBJ2-5
CASSLTVRETQYF
TGTGCCAGTAGTTTGACAGTGAGGGAGACCCAGTACTTC
>TRBV19|.|.|TRBJ2-6
CASSIDRKSTGANVLTF
TGTGCCAGTAGTATAGATCGTAAGTCCACTGGGGCCAACGTCCTGACTTTC
>TRBV6-6|few|.|TRBJ2-7
CASSYSNEDEQYF
TGTGCCAGCAGTTACTCGAATGAGGACGAGCAGTACTTC
>TRBV27|many|.|TRBJ1-6
CASSFYTERNSPLHF
TGTGCCAGCAGTTTTTATACGGAACGTAATTCACCCCTCCACTTT
>TRBV4-3|many|TRBD1|TRBJ1-2
CASSQVSGGASVGYTF
TGCGCCAGCAGCCAAGTATCAGGGGGCGCTTCAGTCGGCTACACCTTC
>TRBV3-1|many|.|TRBJ2-3
CASSQSRGTDTQYF
TGTGCCAGCAGCCAATCTAGGGGGACAGATACGCAGTATTTT
>TRBV5-1|many|.|TRBJ2-1
CASSNTGDSYNEQFF
TGCGCCAGCAGCAACACGGGGGATTCCTACAATGAGCAGTTCTTC
>TRBV10-3|many|.|TRBJ1-3
CAISESSSGNTIYF
TGTGCCATCAGTGAGTCCAGCTCTGGAAACACCATATATTTT
>TRBV29-1|many|TRBD1|TRBJ1-4
CSGQGANEKLFF
TGCAGTGGACAGGGGGCTAATGAAAAACTGTTTTTT
>TRBV5-1|many|TRBD2|TRBJ2-7
CASSLTSGSTEQYF
TGCGCCAGCAGCTTGACTAGCGGGAGTACCGAGCAGTACTTC
>TRBV29-1|.|.|TRBJ1-1
CSVGLQGPNTEAFF
TGCAGCGTTGGTCTACAGGGACCGAACACTGAAGCTTTCTTT
>TRBV4-1|many|.|TRBJ1-2
CASSQEWPLYGYTF
TGCGCCAGCAGCCAAGAATGGCCGCTCTATGGCTACACCTTC
>TRBV10-2|many|.|TRBJ1-1
CASIDDGMNTEAFF
TGCGCCAGCATTGACGATGGAATGAACACTGAAGCTTTCTTT
>TRBV7-3|few|.|TRBJ2-7
CASSLADGYEQYF
TGTGCCAGCAGCTTAGCGGACGGCTACGAGCAGTACTTC
>TRBV5-6|many|.|TRBJ1-6
CASSLVAFQDNSPLHF
TGTGCCAGCAGCTTGGTTGCATTCCAGGATAATTCACCCCTCCACTTT
>TRBV7-2|.|.|TRBJ1-4
CASSSMTGREKLFF
TGTGCCAGCAGCTCCATGACAGGTCGGGAAAAACTGTTTTTT
>TRBV9|many|.|TRBJ2-1
CASSVSGGNEQFF
TGTGCCAGCAGCGTTTCAGGGGGGAATGAGCAGTTCTTC
>TRBV7-2|many|.|TRBJ2-5
CASSFGQKETQYF
TGTGCCAGCAGCTTTGGACAGAAAGAGACCCAGTACTTC
>TRBV4-2|many|TRBD2|TRBJ2-6
CASLGGGAGANVLTF
TGTGCCAGCCTCGGCGGGGGGGCTGGGGCCAACGTCCTGACTTTC
>TRBV28|many|.|TRBJ1-1
CASSPSPQGRLHTEAFF
TGTGCCAGCAGTCCCAGCCCCCAGGGTAGGCTGCACACTGAAGCTTTCTTT
>TRBV4-3|many|.|TRBJ2-3
CASSQTTTGPTDTQYF
TGCGCCAGCAGCCAAACTACGACAGGCCCCACAGATACGCAGTATTTT